This TCR beta chain stems from a study of siplizumab effects on memory and regulatory T cells. Clones were sequenced by immunoSEQ multiplex PCR, and TCRdb holds only the in-frame ones, with some missing. The sample records about 87,000 clones, more than 80% being singletons. Germline CDR1 and CDR2: MNHEY and SMNVEV (reference sequence). V was trimmed by 1 base and J by 1 base, leaving 3 bases between them. The CDR3 extends over 13 amino acids. Note on this clone: Its matching antigen is unknown.

Overall study results and limits: Proliferating Tregs taken from siplizumab cultures were not shown to have a confirmed suppressive function. Among alloreactive clones, only a minor fraction mapped to unstimulated subsets. Unstimulated naive T cells seemed to show more diversity than memory cells did, and they also seemed to be among the major contributors to the alloresponse. Roughly 75-97% of proliferating clones (CD4+ or CD8+) could not be assigned a naive or memory phenotype.

The chain is built from TRBV27 and TRBJ2-3; no clear D gene. This receptor was identified in a human donor in good health. The sample was CD4+ T cells sorted from blood. This CDR3 is CASSLWGTDTQYF. The CDR3 DNA sequence: TGTGCCAGCAGTTTATGGGGCACAGATACGCAGTATTTT.